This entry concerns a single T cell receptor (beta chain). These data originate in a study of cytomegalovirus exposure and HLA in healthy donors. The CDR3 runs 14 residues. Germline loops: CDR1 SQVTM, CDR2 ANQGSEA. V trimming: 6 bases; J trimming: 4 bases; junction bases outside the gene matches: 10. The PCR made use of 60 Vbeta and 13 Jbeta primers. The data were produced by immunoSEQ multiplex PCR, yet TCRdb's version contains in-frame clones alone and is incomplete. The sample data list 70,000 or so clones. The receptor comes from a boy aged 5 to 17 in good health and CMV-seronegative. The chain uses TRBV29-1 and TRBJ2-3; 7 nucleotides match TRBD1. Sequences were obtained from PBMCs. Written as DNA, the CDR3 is TGCAGCGTCGGCTTAGACAGGGTCCCAGATACGCAGTATTTT. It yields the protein CSVGLDRVPDTQYF.